Sequencing of this TCR beta chain was carried out in a study of blood T cells in healthy people across ages. Points from the study as a whole: The study found more naive CD4+ cells and higher diversity in long-lived than aged donors.

A J-beta primer mix and a sample-barcoded 5' primer were used in a second PCR of about 7 to 12 cycles. Each cDNA molecule, via a template-switch adaptor with 12 random nucleotides, was tagged. TCRdb re-called the 5' RACE reads with MiXCR, one entry per CDR3 protein. The profile shows about 970,000 distinct CDR3 sequences, just over 50% of them singletons. This CDR3 has 17 residues. With 0 bases clipped from V and 0 bases from J, the junction kept 4 bases outside the gene matches. Germline V gene data show CDR1 as LGHDT and CDR2 as YNNKEL (reference sequence). Each sample gave at least 6.5 million isolated PBMCs. Regarding this clonotype: Its antigen remains unknown.

The sequence came from a woman aged 55 to 70 in good health. The genes are TRBV3-1 and TRBJ2-7, with 11 nucleotides matching TRBD2. The material sequenced was blood. The CDR3 bases are TGTGCCAGCAGCCAAGATCTGACTAGCGGGATCTCCTACGAGCAGTACTTC. Translation gives CASSQDLTSGISYEQYF.